This T cell receptor beta chain was sequenced in a study of blood T cells in healthy people across ages. Per-sample PBMC isolation yielded at least 6.5 million cells. Then a second PCR, running roughly 7 to 11 cycles, was carried out with a sample-barcoded 5' primer and a J-beta primer mix. One entry per CDR3 protein, called by TCRdb with MiXCR from the 5' RACE reads. The repertoire holds approximately 1.5 million distinct CDR3 sequences, with roughly 32% as singletons. The V and J ends lost 3 bases and 5 bases, in that order; junction bases with no gene match: 8. The CDR3 loop spans 15 amino acids. Germline CDR1 SEHNR, CDR2 FQNEAQ (reference sequence).

The chain couples TRBV7-9 to TRBJ2-5, with 8 bases identical to TRBD2. Material: blood. The source is a woman aged 25 to 39 in good health. CDR3 in amino acids: CASSFDGGAKETQYF. The CDR3 nucleotides read TGTGCCAGCAGCTTCGACGGGGGGGCGAAGGAGACCCAGTACTTC.